This T cell receptor (beta chain) was found in a study of T cell repertoires in cytomegalovirus infection. Looking at the study overall: Shared public TCR beta signatures pointed to both CMV infection and a matching HLA type.

V gave up 11 bases and J gave up 0 bases; unmatched junction bases: 10. CDR1 and CDR2 (germline): SEHNR, FQNEAQ (reference sequence). This CDR3 contains 16 residues. Broader study findings: HLA-C-restricted CMV clonotypes gave the most frequent clonotype in two of eight donors.

A few counts support this clonotype. Its antigen is as yet unknown. TCRdb recomputed calls from the reads with MiXCR, one row per CDR3 protein. This sample has about 920,000 distinct CDR3 sequences, with approximately 33% found just once. The sample here was cultured CD8+ T cells from PBMCs, taken from culture after CMV antigen stimulation. The clonotype comes from a human donor in good health (CMV status not recorded). Some clones in this sample may be carry-over from other donors' samples. The rearrangement uses TRBV7-9 and TRBJ2-6; 7 bases agree with TRBD1. As DNA, the CDR3 is TGTGCCGGTTACGGGACAGCCTCCTCTGGGGCCAACGTCCTGACTTTC. This gives the protein CAGYGTASSGANVLTF.